The source of this T cell receptor beta chain is a study of blood T cells in healthy people across ages. Findings and limits, study-wide: Considered underestimates were the diversity estimates obtained from one million T cells. Naive T cell percentage by flow cytometry tracked strongly with beta diversity.

This clonotype has a count of ten or more. Antigen unknown. The study drew donors from healthy Caucasian individuals in Russia aged roughly 6 to 90. Researchers report isolating at least 6 million PBMCs per sample. The second PCR ran about 6 to 11 cycles with a sample-barcoded 5' primer and J-beta primers. TCRdb redid the calling of the 5' RACE reads with MiXCR, one entry per CDR3 protein. The table shows roughly 700,000 distinct CDR3 sequences, with 32% occurring only once. This CDR3 spans 16 amino acids. V was pared by 2 bases and J by 2 bases, with 5 bases of the junction left unmatched. Germline CDR1 reads SGHTA; CDR2 reads FQGNSA.

Sequencing was carried out using blood. The source is a woman of 80 years or more in good health. The rearrangement links TRBV7-2 to TRBJ2-3; 9 bases align to TRBD2. For the CDR3, the DNA is TGTGCCAGCAGCTTAAGGGCGGGGGGGCTCACAGATACGCAGTATTTT. This sequence encodes CASSLRAGGLTDTQYF.